This T cell receptor beta chain comes out of a study of cytomegalovirus exposure and HLA in healthy donors. Study-wide results and caveats: Among the most significant clusters, several appeared linked to common viral pathogens in a later analysis. Upon later analysis, HLA-associated TCR beta chains proved more clonally expanded than other, equally common chains. A later examination showed that TCR association rates differed by HLA locus, with DRB1 most and HLA-C fewest. The authors excluded some V segments, including TRBV6-2 and TRBV6-3, as indistinguishable.

PCR involved 60 Vbeta and 13 Jbeta primers. Libraries were prepared by immunoSEQ multiplex PCR; TCRdb keeps only in-frame clonotypes and omits some of them. The sample includes 150,000 to 200,000 clones. The CDR3 runs to 14 residues. Per the germline V gene, CDR1 is SGHTA and CDR2 is FQGTGA. V shed 2 bases, J shed 7 bases, and the junction held 6 bases outside the gene matches. To note about this clone: Its target is unknown.

The receptor was isolated from a woman in her fifties or sixties in good health and CMV-seronegative. The rearrangement links TRBV7-3 to TRBJ1-2; 8 bases match TRBD1. The specimen was PBMCs. This CDR3 is CASSLAGGAGGYTF. The CDR3 nucleotides read TGTGCCAGCAGCTTAGCAGGGGGCGCAGGTGGCTACACCTTC.